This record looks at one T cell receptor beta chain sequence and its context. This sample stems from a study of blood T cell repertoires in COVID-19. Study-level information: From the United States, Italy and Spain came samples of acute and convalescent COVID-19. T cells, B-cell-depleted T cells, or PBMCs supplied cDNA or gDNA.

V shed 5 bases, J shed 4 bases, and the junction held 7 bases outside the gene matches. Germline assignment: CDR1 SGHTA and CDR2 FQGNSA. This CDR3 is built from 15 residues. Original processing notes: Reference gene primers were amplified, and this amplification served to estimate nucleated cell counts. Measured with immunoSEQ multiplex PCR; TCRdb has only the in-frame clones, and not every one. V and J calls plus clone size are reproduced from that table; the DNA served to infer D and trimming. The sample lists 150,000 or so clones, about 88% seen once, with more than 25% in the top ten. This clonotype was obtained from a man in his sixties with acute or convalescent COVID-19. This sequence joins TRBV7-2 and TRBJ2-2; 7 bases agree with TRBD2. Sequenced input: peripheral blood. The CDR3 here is CASSPGGVVTGELFF. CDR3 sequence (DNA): TGTGCCAGCAGCCCGGGGGGTGTGGTCACCGGGGAGCTGTTTTTT.